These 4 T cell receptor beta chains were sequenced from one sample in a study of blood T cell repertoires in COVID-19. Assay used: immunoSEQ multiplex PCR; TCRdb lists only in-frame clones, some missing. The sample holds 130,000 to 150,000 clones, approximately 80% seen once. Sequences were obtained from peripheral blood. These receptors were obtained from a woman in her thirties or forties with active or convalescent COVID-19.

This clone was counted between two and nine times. The CDR3, as DNA: TGTGCCAGCAGAAACAGGCACCCTAACTATGGCTACACCTTC. Residues: CASRNRHPNYGYTF. This sequence joins TRBV6-5 and TRBJ1-2; D is perhaps TRBD1 (5 bases). Germline V gives CDR1 MNHEY, CDR2 SVGAGI. The CDR3 is 14 amino acids. V was cut by 6 bases and J by 0 bases, with 11 bases left in between.

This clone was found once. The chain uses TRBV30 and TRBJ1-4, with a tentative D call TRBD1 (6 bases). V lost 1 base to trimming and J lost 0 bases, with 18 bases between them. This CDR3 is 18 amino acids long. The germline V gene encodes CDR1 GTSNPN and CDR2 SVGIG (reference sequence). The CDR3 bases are TGTGCCTGGAGTGGACCACAGGGTTCTTTCGCAACTAATGAAAAACTGTTTTTT. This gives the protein CAWSGPQGSFATNEKLFF.

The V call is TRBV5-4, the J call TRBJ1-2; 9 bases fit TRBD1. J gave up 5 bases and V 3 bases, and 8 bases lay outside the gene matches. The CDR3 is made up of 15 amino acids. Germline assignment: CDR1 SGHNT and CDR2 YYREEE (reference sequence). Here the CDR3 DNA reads TGTGCCAGCAGCTCCCGGGACAGGGTCCCTTATGGCTACACCTTC. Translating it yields CASSSRDRVPYGYTF.

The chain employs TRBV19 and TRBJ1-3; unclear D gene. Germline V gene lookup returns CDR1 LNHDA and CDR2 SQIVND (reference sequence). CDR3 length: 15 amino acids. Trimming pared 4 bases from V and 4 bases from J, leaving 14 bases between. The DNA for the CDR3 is TGTGCCAGTAGTAATTTGGGTTCGGGAGGAAACACCATATATTTT. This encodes CASSNLGSGGNTIYF.